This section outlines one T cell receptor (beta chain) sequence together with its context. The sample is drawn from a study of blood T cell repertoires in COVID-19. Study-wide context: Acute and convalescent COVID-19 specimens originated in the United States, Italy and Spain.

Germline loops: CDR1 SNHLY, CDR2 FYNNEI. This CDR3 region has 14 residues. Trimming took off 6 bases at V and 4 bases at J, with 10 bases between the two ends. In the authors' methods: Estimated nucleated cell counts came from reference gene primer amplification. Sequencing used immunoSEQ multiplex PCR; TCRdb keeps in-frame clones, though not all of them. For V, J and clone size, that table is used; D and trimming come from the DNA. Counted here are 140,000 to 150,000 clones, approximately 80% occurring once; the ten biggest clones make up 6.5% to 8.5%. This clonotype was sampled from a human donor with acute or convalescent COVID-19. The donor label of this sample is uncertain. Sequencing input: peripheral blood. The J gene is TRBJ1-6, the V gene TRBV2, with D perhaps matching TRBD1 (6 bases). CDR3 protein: CASSWTDYNSPLHF. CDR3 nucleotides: TGTGCCAGCAGCTGGACAGATTATAATTCACCCCTCCACTTT. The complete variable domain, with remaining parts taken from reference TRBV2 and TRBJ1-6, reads EPEVTQTPSHQVTQMGQEVILRCVPISNHLYFYWYRQILGQKVEFLVSFYNNEISEKSEIFDDQFSVERPDGSNFTLKIRSTKLEDSAMYFCASSWTDYNSPLHFGNGTRLTVT.